These 23 T cell receptor beta chains share one sample of origin, sequenced in a study of graft-versus-host responses after intestinal transplantation (dated by TCRdb to the early 2020s). To prepare the library, the immunoSEQ multiplex PCR assay was applied. TCRdb took this table from immuneACCESS and kept in-frame rearrangements with V and J called. Such tables lack part of the clones; where checked against another copy, unresolved V genes explain under half of the gap, and the rest is unexplained. This sample lists 55,000 to 70,000 clones; more than 75% were detected once. The top ten constitute around 2.5% of the sample. The source material was PBMCs, sampled about 120 days after intestinal transplantation. All receptors come from a human patient who received an intestinal transplant, so some T cells may come from the graft donor.

This clone appeared a single time. This chain joins TRBV28 and TRBJ1-4; the match to TRBD1 covers 7 bases. This CDR3 contains 14 residues. Germline CDR1 and CDR2: MDHEN and SYDVKM. J was trimmed by 10 bases and V by 5 bases; bases with no gene match: 10. This chain's CDR3 is CASSPSTGWGKLFF. The CDR3 DNA reads as TGTGCCAGCAGTCCGTCGACAGGGTGGGGAAAACTGTTTTTT.

This clone was found once. The chain combines TRBV4-2 with TRBJ2-5; 14 bases align to TRBD2. The length of the CDR3 is 19 residues. Germline CDR1 LGHNA, CDR2 YNFKEQ. The V and J ends lost 1 base and 5 bases, in that order; junction bases with no gene match: 12. For the CDR3, the DNA is TGTGCCAGCAGCCAAGGGGAGGGACTAGCGGGGGACTATGTGGAGACCCAGTACTTC. It is translated as CASSQGEGLAGDYVETQYF.

V and J are TRBV14 and TRBJ1-5, with D possibly being TRBD1 (6 bases). Germline loops: CDR1 SGHDN, CDR2 FVKESK. Deletions cut 8 bases from V and 0 bases from J, with 11 bases between. CDR3 size: 14 residues. For the CDR3, the DNA is TGTGCCAGCTCCAGGGACATTAGCAATCAGCCCCAGCATTTT. As protein: CASSRDISNQPQHF.

J is TRBJ2-5 and V is TRBV7-2, with D possibly being TRBD2 (6 bases). The tail of the sequence fits TRBJ2-7 better, so the J call may be wrong. The CDR3 extends over 15 amino acids. In germline, CDR1 is SGHTA, CDR2 FQGNSA. The CDR3 nucleotides are TGTGCCAGCAGCCAGAGCGGAGGGCGATCCTACGAGCAGTACTTC. Amino acid sequence: CASSQSGGRSYEQYF.

This rearrangement joins TRBV15 to TRBJ1-5, with a possible D match to TRBD1 (6 bases). The CDR3 totals 15 residues. Germline V gives CDR1 LNHNV, CDR2 YYDKDF (reference sequence). Trimming removed 5 bases at V and 2 bases at J, with 13 bases between. The CDR3 DNA reads TGTGCCACCAGCGGGGGGGCGCGGGGCAATCAGCCCCAGCATTTT. Its translation: CATSGGARGNQPQHF.

This clone has only one observation. CDR3 sequence: CASSLHPDRGFDEQFF. The CDR3 coding sequence is TGTGCCAGCAGTTTGCACCCGGACAGGGGTTTCGATGAGCAGTTCTTC. The chain has TRBV28 and TRBJ2-1, with 9 bases lining up with TRBD1. CDR3 length: 16 amino acids. CDR1 MDHEN and CDR2 SYDVKM come from the germline V gene. V lost 3 bases and J lost 8; bases outside the gene matches: 11.

The genes are TRBV11-2 and TRBJ2-7; 8 nucleotides agree with TRBD2. V lost 1 base, J lost 3 bases, and 2 bases stayed unmatched. The CDR3 runs 14 residues. The germline CDR1 and CDR2 sequences are SGHAT and FQNNGV. CDR3 in amino acids: CASSLGLASYEQYF. CDR3 in DNA: TGTGCCAGCAGCTTAGGACTAGCGAGCTACGAGCAGTACTTC.

This chain uses TRBV4-2 with TRBJ2-2; TRBD1 is a possible D gene (6 bases). The CDR3 loop spans 17 amino acids. Per the germline V gene, CDR1 is LGHNA and CDR2 is YNFKEQ. The V end was cut by 1 base, the J end by 2 bases, with 14 bases between. The CDR3 DNA follows: TGTGCCAGCAGCCAAGGGGTCGGGACATTAAACACCGGGGAGCTGTTTTTT. Residues: CASSQGVGTLNTGELFF.

The genes are TRBV10-2 and TRBJ1-2; the D gene is possibly TRBD1 (5 bases). Germline V gene sequence: CDR1 WSHSY, CDR2 SAAADI. V was pared by 8 bases and J by 0 bases, with 10 bases between. The CDR3 sequence is 13 residues long. CDR3 residues: CASSDTPNYGYTF. CDR3 DNA: TGCGCCAGCTCGGACACTCCTAACTATGGCTACACCTTC.

With regard to this clone: Additional DNA sequences in this sample encode the identical CDR3. V and J are TRBV11-2 and TRBJ2-5; D possibly corresponds to TRBD2 (6 bases). CDR3 length: 18 amino acids. V dropped 0 bases and J dropped 1 base, with 18 bases sitting between them. Germline V lookup: CDR1 SGHAT, CDR2 FQNNGV. The CDR3 region has the DNA TGTGCCAGCAGCTTAGAAGGAGGGGCGGGCGCAGTCCAAGAGACCCAGTACTTC. Its protein is CASSLEGGAGAVQETQYF.

Here the CDR3 reads CASSPLGDTNTGELFF. CDR3 nucleotides: TGCGCCAGCAGCCCCTTGGGGGACACGAACACCGGGGAGCTGTTTTTT. The rearrangement joins TRBV4-1 to TRBJ2-2, with D maybe TRBD1 (6 bases). CDR1 is MGHRA and CDR2 is YSYEKL in the germline V gene. This CDR3 comprises 16 residues. Between the trimmed V and J ends, which lost 4 bases and 0 bases, there was a span of 12 bases.

This sequence joins TRBV10-3 and TRBJ1-5; D possibly corresponds to TRBD1 (6 bases). Germline V gene data show CDR1 as ENHRY and CDR2 as SYGVKD. The CDR3 loop spans 15 amino acids. Trimming left V 2 bases short and J 4 bases short, with 12 bases between. CDR3 sequence reads: CAISERIQGNQPQHF. Here the CDR3 DNA reads TGTGCCATCAGTGAGAGGATACAGGGAAATCAGCCCCAGCATTTT.

In DNA form, the CDR3 reads TGTGCCAGCAGAGACACGGATCGAGGGACCACTTATAATTCACCCCTCCACTTT. Encoded protein: CASRDTDRGTTYNSPLHF. This rearrangement joins TRBV7-9 to TRBJ1-6; a possible D gene is TRBD1 (5 bases). The CDR3 has 18 residues. V was pared by 6 bases and J by 4 bases, with 22 bases between. CDR1 SEHNR and CDR2 FQNEAQ come from the germline V gene (reference sequence).

This chain links TRBV15 with TRBJ2-7; 7 bases map to TRBD2. Germline CDR1 and CDR2: LNHNV and YYDKDF (reference sequence). The CDR3 has 17 amino acids. After removal of 0 bases from V and 6 bases from J, the junction contained 14 bases not matched to a gene. CDR3 sequence: CATSRDLRRAGEGEQYF. CDR3 DNA sequence: TGTGCCACCAGCAGAGATCTTAGGAGGGCGGGAGAGGGCGAGCAGTACTTC. The full variable domain, with the rest looked up from reference TRBV15 and TRBJ2-7, is DAMVIQNPRYQVTQFGKPVTLSCSQTLNHNVMYWYQQKSSQAPKLLFHYYDKDFNNEADTPDNFQSRRPNTSFCFLDIRSPGLGDTAMYLCATSRDLRRAGEGEQYFGPGTRLTVT.

The chain employs TRBV5-4 and TRBJ2-4; TRBD2 aligns across 7 bases. CDR3 length equals 15 residues. The germline V gene has CDR1 SGHNT and CDR2 YYREEE (reference sequence). The V and J ends lost 0 bases and 12 bases, in that order; junction bases with no gene match: 12. This chain's CDR3 is CASSLEASGPQDQYF. DNA for the CDR3: TGTGCCAGCAGCTTGGAGGCTAGCGGTCCCCAGGATCAGTACTTC.

The rearrangement joins TRBV7-6 to TRBJ2-1, with 9 bases lining up with TRBD1. V gave up 5 bases and J gave up 8 bases; unmatched junction bases: 19. The CDR3 runs to 18 residues. The V gene's germline CDR1 is SGHVS and CDR2 FNYEAQ. The DNA of the CDR3 is TGTGCCAGCAGCACGAATATTCTACAGGGGGCTCCTATGGATGAGCAGTTCTTC. This encodes CASSTNILQGAPMDEQFF.

V is TRBV6-1 and J is TRBJ2-2; 7 bases match TRBD2. This CDR3 has 15 residues. Per the germline V gene, CDR1 is MNHNS and CDR2 is SASEGT. The V and J ends lost 6 bases and 1 base, in that order; junction bases with no gene match: 5. In DNA, the CDR3 is TGTGCCAGCAGGAAAGGGACTAAGAACACCGGGGAGCTGTTTTTT. Protein sequence: CASRKGTKNTGELFF.

The chain employs TRBV9 and TRBJ2-7; D is uncertain. CDR1 and CDR2 (germline): SGDLS, YYNGEE. The CDR3 runs to 14 residues. V was pared by 0 bases and J by 1 base, with 8 bases between. In DNA, the CDR3 is TGTGCCAGCAGCGTAGAGGTCCGATCCTACGAGCAGTACTTC. It specifies CASSVEVRSYEQYF.

J is TRBJ2-5 and V is TRBV4-1; D remains unclear. From germline, CDR1 is MGHRA and CDR2 YSYEKL. This CDR3 contains 16 residues. With 0 bases removed from V and 2 bases from J, the gap between germline ends came to 13 bases. As DNA, the CDR3 is TGCGCCAGCAGCCAAGATGAGGCAGGTGCTCAAGAGACCCAGTACTTC. This gives the protein CASSQDEAGAQETQYF.

This clone was found a few times. The chain is built from TRBV25-1 and TRBJ2-1; 11 bases match TRBD2. V shed 5 bases and J 10 bases; nucleotides not matched to a gene: 7. Germline CDR1 reads MGHDK; CDR2 reads SYGVNS. The CDR3 contains 14 residues. In nucleotides, the CDR3 is TGTGCCAGCAGTTTAGCGGGAGGGGGGGCAGAGCAGTTCTTC. Protein: CASSLAGGGAEQFF.

V is TRBV7-9 and J is TRBJ1-1; D is ambiguous. Germline lookup yields CDR1 SEHNR and CDR2 FQNEAQ (reference sequence). The CDR3 consists of 13 residues. With 5 bases removed from V and 2 bases from J, the gap between germline ends came to 9 bases. The DNA for the CDR3 is TGTGCCAGCAGCAGGACGGCAAACACTGAAGCTTTCTTT. This encodes CASSRTANTEAFF. The full variable domain, completed using reference TRBV7-9 and TRBJ1-1, is DTGVSQNPRHKITKRGQNVTFRCDPISEHNRLYWYRQTLGQGPEFLTYFQNEAQLEKSRLLSDRFSAERPKGSFSTLEIQRTEQGDSAMYLCASSRTANTEAFFGQGTRLTVV.

The V call is TRBV5-1, the J call TRBJ2-7; tentatively, D is TRBD2 (6 bases). V was cut by 2 bases and J by 6 bases, with 6 bases left in between. The germline CDR1 and CDR2 sequences are SGHRS and YFSETQ. The CDR3 covers 11 residues. DNA for the CDR3: TGCGCCAGCAGCTTTAGCGGCGAGCAGTACTTC. This encodes CASSFSGEQYF.

The chain links TRBV12-5 to TRBJ1-4; a weak D match, TRBD1 (5 bases). The CDR3 runs to 16 residues. Germline-derived CDR1 and CDR2 are LGHNT and FRNRAP. The ends were cut back, 0 bases at V and 8 bases at J, with 16 bases in the middle. The CDR3 DNA sequence: TGTGCTAGTGGTTTGGTACAAGGCCAGGGTGACGAAAAACTGTTTTTT. It codes for CASGLVQGQGDEKLFF.